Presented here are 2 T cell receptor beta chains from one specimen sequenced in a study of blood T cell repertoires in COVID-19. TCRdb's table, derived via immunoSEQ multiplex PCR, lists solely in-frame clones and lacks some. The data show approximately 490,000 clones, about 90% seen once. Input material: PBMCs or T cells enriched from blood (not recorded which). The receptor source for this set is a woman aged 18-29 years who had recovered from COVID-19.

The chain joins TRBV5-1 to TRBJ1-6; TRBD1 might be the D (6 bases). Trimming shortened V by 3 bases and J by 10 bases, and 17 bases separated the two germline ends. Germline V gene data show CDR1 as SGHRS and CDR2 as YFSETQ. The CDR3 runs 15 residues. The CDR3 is CASSSEGGGYSPLHF. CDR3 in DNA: TGCGCCAGCAGCTCGGAGGGGGGGGGATACTCACCCCTCCACTTT.

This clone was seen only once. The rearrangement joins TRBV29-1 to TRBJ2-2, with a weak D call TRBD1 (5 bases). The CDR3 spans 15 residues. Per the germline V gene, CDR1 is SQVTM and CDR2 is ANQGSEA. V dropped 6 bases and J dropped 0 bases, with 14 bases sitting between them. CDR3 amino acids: CSVVGQGPNTGELFF. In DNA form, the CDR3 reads TGCAGCGTCGTTGGGCAGGGCCCGAACACCGGGGAGCTGTTTTTT.